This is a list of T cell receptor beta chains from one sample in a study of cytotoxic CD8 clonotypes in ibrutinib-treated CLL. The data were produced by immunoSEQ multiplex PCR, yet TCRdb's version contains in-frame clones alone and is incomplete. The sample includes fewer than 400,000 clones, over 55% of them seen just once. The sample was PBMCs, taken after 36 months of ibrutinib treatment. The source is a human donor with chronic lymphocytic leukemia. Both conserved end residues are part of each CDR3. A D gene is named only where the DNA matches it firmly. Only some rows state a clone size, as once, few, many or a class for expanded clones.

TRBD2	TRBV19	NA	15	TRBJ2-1	CASSISGRAHNEQFF	TGTGCCAGTAGTATCAGCGGGAGGGCACACAATGAGCAGTTCTTC
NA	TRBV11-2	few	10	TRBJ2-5	CASSQETQYF	TGTGCCAGCAGCCAAGAGACCCAGTACTTC
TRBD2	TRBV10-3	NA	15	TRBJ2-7	CAISESSGGDREQYF	TGTGCCATCAGTGAGTCGTCGGGAGGTGATCGCGAGCAGTACTTC
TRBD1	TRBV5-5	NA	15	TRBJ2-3	CASSLGRGLGDTQYF	TGTGCCAGCAGCTTGGGAAGGGGGCTGGGAGATACGCAGTATTTT
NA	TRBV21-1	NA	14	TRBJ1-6	CASSKGIKNSPLHF	TGTGCCAGCAGCAAAGGAATAAAGAATTCACCCCTCCACTTT
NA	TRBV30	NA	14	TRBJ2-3	CAWSVLSVPDTQYF	TGTGCCTGGAGTGTACTTAGCGTTCCAGATACGCAGTATTTT
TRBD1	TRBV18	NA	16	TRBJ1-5	CASSSRDRRSNQPQHF	TGTGCCAGCTCATCCCGGGACAGACGTTCTAATCAGCCCCAGCATTTT
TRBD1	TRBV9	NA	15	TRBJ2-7	CASSVDTGGFYEQYF	TGTGCCAGCAGCGTAGACACAGGGGGGTTCTACGAGCAGTACTTC
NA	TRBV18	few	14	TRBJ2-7	CASSPVGTGNEQYF	TGTGCCAGCTCACCAGTTGGAACAGGAAACGAGCAGTACTTC
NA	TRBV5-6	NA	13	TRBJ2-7	CASSLGAGVEQYF	TGTGCCAGCAGCTTGGGGGCCGGGGTCGAGCAGTACTTC
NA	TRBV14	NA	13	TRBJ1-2	CASSSYRTYGYTF	TGTGCCAGCAGCTCTTATCGGACCTATGGCTACACCTTC
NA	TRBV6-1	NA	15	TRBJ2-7	CASRDTSSPFYEQYF	TGTGCCAGCAGGGACACATCCTCTCCCTTTTACGAGCAGTACTTC
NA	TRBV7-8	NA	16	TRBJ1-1	CASRSSGRRNYTEAFF	TGTGCCAGCAGGTCCTCGGGGCGCAGGAATTACACTGAAGCTTTCTTT
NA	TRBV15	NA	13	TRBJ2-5	CATSNRERETQYF	TGTGCCACCAGCAACAGAGAGAGAGAGACCCAGTACTTC
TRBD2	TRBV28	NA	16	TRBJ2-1	CASSNSGRAANNEQFF	TGTGCCAGCAGTAATAGCGGGAGGGCGGCAAACAATGAGCAGTTCTTC
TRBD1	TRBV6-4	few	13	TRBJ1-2	CASRGQGVYGYTF	TGTGCCAGCAGAGGACAGGGTGTATATGGCTACACCTTC
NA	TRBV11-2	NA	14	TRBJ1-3	CASSLGRAGNTIYF	TGTGCCAGCAGCTTAGGCAGGGCTGGAAACACCATATATTTT
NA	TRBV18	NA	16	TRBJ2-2	CASSPTSISNTGELFF	TGTGCCAGCTCACCTACTAGCATATCGAACACCGGGGAGCTGTTTTTT
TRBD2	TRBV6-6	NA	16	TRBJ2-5	CASEPPGLAGRETQYF	TGTGCCAGTGAACCCCCGGGACTAGCGGGACGAGAGACCCAGTACTTC
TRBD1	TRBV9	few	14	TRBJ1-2	CASSAGQGYYGYTF	TGTGCCAGCAGCGCGGGACAGGGGTACTATGGCTACACCTTC
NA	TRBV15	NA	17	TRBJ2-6	CATSREDTPSGANVLTF	TGTGCCACCAGCAGAGAGGACACCCCCTCTGGGGCCAACGTCCTGACTTTC
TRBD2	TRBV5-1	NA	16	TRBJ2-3	CASSFVSGGFTDTQYF	TGCGCCAGCAGCTTTGTTAGCGGGGGATTCACAGATACGCAGTATTTT
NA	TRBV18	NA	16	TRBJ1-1	CASSPTATSSNTEAFF	TGTGCCAGCTCACCGACAGCAACAAGCTCAAACACTGAAGCTTTCTTT
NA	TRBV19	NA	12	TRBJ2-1	CASSIGGGEQFF	TGTGCCAGTAGTATAGGGGGCGGTGAGCAGTTCTTC
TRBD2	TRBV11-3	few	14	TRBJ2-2	CASSPGLASGELFF	TGTGCCAGCAGCCCGGGACTAGCCTCCGGGGAGCTGTTTTTT
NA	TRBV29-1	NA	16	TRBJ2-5	CSVLRFGGSFQETQYF	TGCAGCGTGCTTCGGTTTGGCGGATCGTTCCAAGAGACCCAGTACTTC
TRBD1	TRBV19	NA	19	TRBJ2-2	CASSIEFWGQRPNTGELFF	TGTGCCAGTAGTATTGAGTTCTGGGGACAGCGACCGAACACCGGGGAGCTGTTTTTT
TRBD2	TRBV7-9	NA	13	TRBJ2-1	CASSNSGSREQFF	TGTGCCAGCAGCAATAGCGGGAGCCGGGAGCAGTTCTTC
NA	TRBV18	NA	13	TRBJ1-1	CASSPWSGTEAFF	TGTGCCAGCTCACCATGGTCGGGCACTGAAGCTTTCTTT
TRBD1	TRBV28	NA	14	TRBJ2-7	CASSGAGGRNEQYF	TGTGCCAGCAGTGGGGCAGGGGGCAGGAACGAGCAGTACTTC
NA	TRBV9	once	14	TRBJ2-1	CASSPQGFLHEQFF	TGTGCCAGCAGCCCGCAGGGGTTTCTGCATGAGCAGTTCTTC
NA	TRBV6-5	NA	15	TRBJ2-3	CASSYSGASTDTQYF	TGTGCCAGCAGTTACAGCGGAGCTAGCACAGATACGCAGTATTTT
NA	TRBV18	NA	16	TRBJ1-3	CASSPTGAKSGNTIYF	TGTGCCAGCTCACCAACGGGCGCCAAGTCTGGAAACACCATATATTTT
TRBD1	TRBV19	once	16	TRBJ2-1	CASSILTGVTNNEQFF	TGTGCCAGTAGTATACTGACAGGGGTCACAAACAATGAGCAGTTCTTC
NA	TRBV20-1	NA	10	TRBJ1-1	CSANRREAFF	TGCAGTGCTAACCGACGGGAGGCTTTCTTT
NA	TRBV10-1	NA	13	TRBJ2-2	CASSDSNTGELFF	TGCGCCAGCAGTGACAGTAACACCGGGGAGCTGTTTTTT
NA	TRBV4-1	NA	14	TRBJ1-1	CASSQDVGARGAFF	TGCGCCAGCAGCCAAGATGTCGGCGCCCGGGGGGCTTTCTTT
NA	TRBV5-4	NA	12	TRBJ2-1	CASSSFYNEQFF	TGTGCCAGCAGCTCTTTCTACAATGAGCAGTTCTTC
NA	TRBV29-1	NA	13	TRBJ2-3	CSVVTAGLDTQYF	TGCAGCGTTGTTACGGCAGGGCTGGATACGCAGTATTTT
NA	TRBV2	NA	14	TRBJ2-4	CASSAQGAKNIQYF	TGTGCCAGCAGTGCTCAGGGGGCCAAAAACATTCAGTACTTC
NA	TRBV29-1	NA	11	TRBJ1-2	CSVEFSYGYTF	TGCAGCGTTGAATTCAGCTATGGCTACACCTTC
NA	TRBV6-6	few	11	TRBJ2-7	CASRRVYEQYF	TGTGCCAGCCGAAGAGTGTACGAGCAGTACTTC
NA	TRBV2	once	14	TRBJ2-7	CASSAGPSLDEQYF	TGTGCCAGCAGTGCTGGTCCCTCGTTGGACGAGCAGTACTTC
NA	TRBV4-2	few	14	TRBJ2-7	CASSQGGASNEQYF	TGTGCCAGCAGCCAAGGCGGGGCGAGTAACGAGCAGTACTTC
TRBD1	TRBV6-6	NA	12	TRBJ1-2	CASSHDRGGYTF	TGTGCCAGCAGCCACGACAGGGGTGGCTACACCTTC
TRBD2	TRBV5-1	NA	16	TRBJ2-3	CASSLFTSGSTDTQYF	TGCGCCAGCAGCTTGTTTACTAGCGGTAGCACAGATACGCAGTATTTT
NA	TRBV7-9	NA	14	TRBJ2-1	CASSLVSPRNEQFF	TGTGCCAGCAGCTTAGTTAGTCCCCGCAATGAGCAGTTCTTC
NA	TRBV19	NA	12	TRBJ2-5	CASRTPTETQYF	TGTGCCAGTAGGACTCCTACAGAGACCCAGTACTTC
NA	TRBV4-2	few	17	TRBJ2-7	CASSQMGRGVSSYEQYF	TGTGCCAGCAGCCAAATGGGACGCGGGGTGAGCTCCTACGAGCAGTACTTC
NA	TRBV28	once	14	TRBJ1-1	CASRHPQRFTEAFF	TGTGCCAGCCGACACCCACAAAGATTCACTGAAGCTTTCTTT
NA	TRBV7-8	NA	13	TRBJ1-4	CASSFRRGEKLFF	TGTGCCAGCAGCTTTAGGAGGGGTGAAAAACTGTTTTTT
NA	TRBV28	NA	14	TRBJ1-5	CASSLWRADQPQHF	TGTGCCAGCAGTTTATGGAGGGCGGATCAGCCCCAGCATTTT
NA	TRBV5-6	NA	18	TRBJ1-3	CASSLGPQGISSGNTIYF	TGTGCCAGCAGCTTGGGGCCGCAAGGGATCTCCTCTGGAAACACCATATATTTT